The source of this T cell receptor beta chain is a study of vaccination and CD4 T cells after COVID-19. Study details: Median draw time for post-COVID samples was 101 days post-diagnosis (range 35 to 161). Control wells got either CEFX epitopes, HIV-1 Nef peptides, or no peptide at all.

Cultured CD4+ T cell DNA was sequenced using the Oncomine TCR Beta short-read assay. TCRdb ran MiXCR on the PCR reads and lists one entry per CDR3 protein. The table includes about 7,300 distinct CDR3 sequences, around 30% detected once. As concerns this clonotype: The antigen remains undetermined.

With 6 bases removed from V and 7 bases from J, the gap between germline ends came to 13 bases. The CDR3 covers 13 residues. Noted treatment: roughly 10-day PBMC culture with coronavirus spike peptide pools or control peptides (ViraFEST assay). Those CD4+ T cells from the unexposed donor predate the COVID-19 pandemic (2011-2018). Four cold-coronavirus spikes and SARS-CoV-2 S/N were the probes applied, cells permitting, to CD4+ T cells from unexposed donors. This sequence originates from a human donor in good health. Sequenced input: CD4+ T cells from blood, cultured in vitro. The rearrangement uses TRBV12-3 or TRBV12-4 and TRBJ1-5; no clear D. The CDR3, as DNA: TGTGCCAGCAGCACAGACGCCCGGCAGCCCCAGCATTTT. It translates to CASSTDARQPQHF.